Below are 5 T cell receptor beta chains sequenced from a single sample in a study of blood T cells in healthy people across ages (dated by TCRdb to 2014 to 2015). The library came from 5' RACE. The run used an Illumina HiSeq 2500. A second PCR of roughly 7 to 12 cycles was performed with a sample-barcoded 5' primer and a J-beta primer mix. The raw public reads went through TCRdb reprocessing: fastp at Q25, MiXCR clone calling, in-frame beta chains kept. When rows share a CDR3 protein, they turn into one entry using the most common DNA and genes. The sample table records around 500,000 distinct CDR3 sequences; about a quarter of these occur just once. 3.6% of the sample is in the top ten clones. A further study also used this sample, focusing on T cells of mothers and their children.

The sample comprised blood. These receptor sequences come from a boy between 2 and 15 years old in good health.

This clonotype has only one observation. The chain carries TRBV29-1 and TRBJ2-7; either TRBD1 or TRBD2 may fit D (5 bases each). From germline, CDR1 is SQVTM and CDR2 ANQGSEA. This CDR3 is built from 12 residues. The CDR3: CSVSGTSCEQYV. CDR3 bases: TGCAGCGTCTCGGGGACCTCCTGCGAGCAGTACGTC.

Here the CDR3 DNA reads TGTGCCAGCAGCCAGCCCGGCAATGAGCAGTTCTTC. It encodes CASSQPGNEQFF. This rearrangement joins TRBV7-2 to TRBJ2-1; D not resolved. The CDR3 loop spans 12 amino acids. V was trimmed by 5 bases and J by 6 bases, leaving 8 bases between them. CDR1 and CDR2 from the germline V gene are SGHTA and FQGNSA.

This chain links TRBV19 with TRBJ1-1; D ambiguous. The CDR3 sequence is 15 residues long. V was trimmed by 1 base and J by 0 bases, leaving 9 bases between them. Germline values: CDR1 LNHDA, CDR2 SQIVND (reference sequence). The CDR3 reads CASSIASVMNTEAFF. For the CDR3, the DNA is TGTGCCAGTAGTATAGCTTCGGTTATGAACACTGAAGCTTTCTTT.

A few counts support this clonotype. The V call is TRBV7-9, the J call TRBJ2-1; possible D gene TRBD2, 6 bases. CDR3 length equals 16 residues. Trimming took 1 base from V and 4 from J, leaving 14 bases between them. The V gene's germline CDR1 is SEHNR and CDR2 FQNEAQ (reference sequence). CDR3 sequence: CASSLVRRAGYNEQFF. In DNA form, the CDR3 reads TGTGCCAGCAGCTTAGTGCGGAGGGCGGGTTACAATGAGCAGTTCTTC.

This clonotype has only a few counts. The J gene is TRBJ2-7, the V gene TRBV9; D is perhaps TRBD2 (6 bases). Germline loops: CDR1 SGDLS, CDR2 YYNGEE. With 3 bases removed from V and 6 bases from J, the gap between germline ends came to 10 bases. The CDR3 sequence is 12 residues long. The CDR3 is CASSASGSEQYF. CDR3 nucleotide sequence: TGTGCCAGCAGCGCGTCCGGGAGCGAGCAGTACTTC.